This is a list of T cell receptor beta chains from one sample in a study of T cell clonotyping in hematopoietic cell transplantation. Method: immunoSEQ multiplex PCR; TCRdb's copy keeps in-frame clones and lacks some. The sample yields roughly 80,000 clones, about 95% seen once. Sequencing used peripheral blood mononuclear cells, obtained before stem cell transplant. The receptors were gathered from a woman in her forties or fifties with acute myeloid leukemia. Some clones in this sample may be carry-over from other donors' samples. CDR3s include the opening cysteine and the closing phenylalanine or tryptophan. The D gene is left open where the match is weak. Expanded clones are given a class, and other clones once, few, many or no size at all.

>TRBV19|TRBJ2-2|TRBD2|-
TGTGCCAGTAGTACCGGGACTAGCGGGGGGAACACCGGGGAGCTGTTTTTT
CASSTGTSGGNTGELFF
>TRBV19|TRBJ1-4|-|-
TGTGCCAGTAGTTTGATCGGGAAGGCTAATGAAAAACTGTTTTTT
CASSLIGKANEKLFF
>TRBV5-4|TRBJ2-5|TRBD2|once
TGTGCCAGCAGCTTGGGACTAGCGGGGGAAGAGACCCAGTACTTC
CASSLGLAGEETQYF
>TRBV27|TRBJ1-2|-|-
TGTGCCAGCAGTTGGGACAAGAACTATGGCTACACCTTC
CASSWDKNYGYTF
>TRBV29-1|TRBJ2-5|-|-
TGCAGCGCTGGGGCAGGAGGGGAAGAGACCCAGTACTTC
CSAGAGGEETQYF
>TRBV19|TRBJ1-6|-|-
TGTGCCAGTGGGACGGGGTTCGCTCTTAATTCACCCCTCCACTTT
CASGTGFALNSPLHF
>TRBV6-5|TRBJ2-7|-|-
TGTGCCAGCGGGTTCGGGGGCGACGAGCAGTACTTC
CASGFGGDEQYF
>TRBV30|TRBJ1-5|-|-
TGTGCCTGGAGTGTGTTTTCGCCAGACAATCAGCCCCAGCATTTT
CAWSVFSPDNQPQHF
>TRBV28|TRBJ2-7|TRBD2|-
TGTGCCAGCAGAGTTACTAGCGGGAGGGCCGCGGGGGAGCAGTACTTC
CASRVTSGRAAGEQYF
>TRBV19|TRBJ2-6|TRBD1|-
TGTGCCAGTAGTGTTTCCCCGGGACAGGGGAGTTCCGGGGCCAACGTCCTGACTTTC
CASSVSPGQGSSGANVLTF
>TRBV28|TRBJ1-2|-|once
TGTGCCAGCAGTCTCATCACAGGGCCCTATGGCTACACCTTC
CASSLITGPYGYTF
>TRBV7-9|TRBJ2-7|TRBD1|-
TGTGCCAGCGCAGGGACAGGGGGCTACGAGCAGTACTTC
CASAGTGGYEQYF
>TRBV2|TRBJ1-4|TRBD1|once
TGTGCCAGCAGCAGGGACAGGACATCAACTAATGAAAAACTGTTTTTT
CASSRDRTSTNEKLFF
>TRBV19|TRBJ2-2|TRBD1|-
TGTGCCAGTACCAGAGGGACAGACACCGGGGAGCTGTTTTTT
CASTRGTDTGELFF
>TRBV6-1|TRBJ1-5|-|-
TGTGCCAGCAGTGGCCACTTAACGGTTGGAGGGCAGCCCCAGCATTTT
CASSGHLTVGGQPQHF
>TRBV28|TRBJ1-2|TRBD1|-
TGTGCCAGCAGACAGGGACAGGTCTATGGCTACACCTTC
CASRQGQVYGYTF
>TRBV7-2|TRBJ1-1|-|-
TGTGCCAGCAGCCCCCGACTGAACACTGAAGCTTTCTTT
CASSPRLNTEAFF
>TRBV5-1|TRBJ2-5|-|-
TGCGCCAGCAGCCCGCTCCTATTAGAGACCCAGTACTTC
CASSPLLLETQYF
>TRBV2|TRBJ1-1|TRBD1|-
TGTGCCAGCCAGCCGGGACAGGGTATTGGAGCTTTCTTT
CASQPGQGIGAFF
>TRBV27|TRBJ2-6|-|-
TGTGCCAGCAGTGCACTCAACTCTGGGGCCAACGTCCTGACTTTC
CASSALNSGANVLTF
>TRBV2|TRBJ2-3|TRBD2|-
TGTGCCAGCAGCCCTAGCGGGAGCACAGATACGCAGTATTTT
CASSPSGSTDTQYF
>TRBV28|TRBJ1-5|TRBD1|-
TGTGCCAGCAGTCCGGGACAGGGTGGTCAGCCCCAGCATTTT
CASSPGQGGQPQHF
>TRBV27|TRBJ1-2|TRBD1|-
TGTGCCAGCAGTTTATCGGGGACAGGGGGCCTTTCCAACTATGGCTACACCTTC
CASSLSGTGGLSNYGYTF
>TRBV5-4|TRBJ2-7|-|-
TGTGCCAGCAGCTTGGCTCCGGGATCTTTGGTGGGCGAGCAGTACTTC
CASSLAPGSLVGEQYF
>TRBV19|TRBJ2-5|-|-
TGTGCCAGTAGTACCGAAGAGACCCAGTACTTC
CASSTEETQYF
>TRBV28|TRBJ2-7|TRBD1|-
TGTGCCAGCAGTTCAGTGGACAGGGGTAGGTACGAGCAGTACTTC
CASSSVDRGRYEQYF
>TRBV30|TRBJ2-1|-|-
TGTGCCTGGAGCAACAATGAGCAGTTCTTC
CAWSNNEQFF
>TRBV9|TRBJ1-4|-|-
TGTGCCAGCAGCGTTATGAACAGGGAGGGTGAAAAACTGTTTTTT
CASSVMNREGEKLFF
>TRBV2|TRBJ1-1|TRBD1|-
TGTGCCAGCAGTCGGAGGGACAGCGGCACTGAAGCTTTCTTT
CASSRRDSGTEAFF
>TRBV30|TRBJ1-5|-|once
TGTGCCTGGAGTGTAAATGGACGGGATCAGCCCCAGCATTTT
CAWSVNGRDQPQHF
>TRBV30|TRBJ1-5|-|-
TGTGCCTGGAGTGTACTCCAGGGCGCTCAGCCCCAGCATTTT
CAWSVLQGAQPQHF
>TRBV2|TRBJ2-2|-|-
TGTGCCAGCAGTGAAGCCTCCGGCGGGGAGCTGTTTTTT
CASSEASGGELFF
>TRBV30|TRBJ1-6|-|-
TGTGCCTGCTCCCTGAGGGGGGCGGATTCACCCCTCCACTTT
CACSLRGADSPLHF